This T cell receptor beta chain comes out of a study of blood T cell repertoires in COVID-19. Study overall: Some COVID-19 samples were acute and others convalescent; all came from the United States, Italy and Spain. PBMCs, B-cell-depleted T cells, or T cells provided the cDNA or gDNA that made up the material.

Germline trimming cut 6 bases from V and 0 bases from J; bases unmatched to any gene: 7. The CDR3 spans 15 residues. Per the germline V gene, CDR1 is SGHRS and CDR2 is YFSETQ. In the authors' methods: Nucleated cell number was recorded as an estimate derived from reference gene primer amplification. The data were produced by immunoSEQ multiplex PCR, yet TCRdb's version contains in-frame clones alone and is incomplete. The V and J calls and clone size come from that table; D and trimming were worked out from the DNA. The table lists 95,000 to 150,000 clones, 60% to 85% of them singletons. Source material: peripheral blood. The receptor was isolated from a man between 65 and 85 years old with acute or convalescent COVID-19. The chain couples TRBV5-1 to TRBJ1-1; TRBD1 matches 8 bases. The CDR3 sequence: CASTGTGHMNTEAFF. DNA of the CDR3: TGCGCCAGCACCGGGACAGGCCACATGAACACTGAAGCTTTCTTT.